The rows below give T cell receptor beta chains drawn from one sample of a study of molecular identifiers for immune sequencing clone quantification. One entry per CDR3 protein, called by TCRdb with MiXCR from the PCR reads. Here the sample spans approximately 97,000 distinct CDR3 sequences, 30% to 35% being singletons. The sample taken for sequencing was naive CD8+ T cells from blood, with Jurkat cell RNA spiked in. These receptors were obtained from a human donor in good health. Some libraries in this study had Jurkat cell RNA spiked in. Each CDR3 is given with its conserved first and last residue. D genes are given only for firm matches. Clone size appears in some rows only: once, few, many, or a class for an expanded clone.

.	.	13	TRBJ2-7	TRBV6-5	TGTGCCAGCAGTTACTCGAGTCCGAGAGAGCAGTACTTC	CASSYSSPREQYF
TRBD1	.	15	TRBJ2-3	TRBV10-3	TGTGCCATCAGTGAGTCGACAGGGGTCGCAGATACGCAGTATTTT	CAISESTGVADTQYF
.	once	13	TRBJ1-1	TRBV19	TGTGCCAGTTACTCAGGGGTGGTAACTGTAGCTTTCTTT	CASYSGVVTVAFF
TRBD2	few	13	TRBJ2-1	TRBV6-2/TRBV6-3	TGTGCCAGCAGTTGGGACTACAACAATGAGCAGTTCTTC	CASSWDYNNEQFF
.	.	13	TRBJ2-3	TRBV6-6	TGTGCCAGCAGTCCGGCCAGGGCAGATACGCAGTATTTT	CASSPARADTQYF
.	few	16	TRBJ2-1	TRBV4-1	TGCGCCAGCAGCCAAGAAGTACCGTTCAACTACAATGAGCAGTTCTTC	CASSQEVPFNYNEQFF
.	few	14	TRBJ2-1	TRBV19	TGTGCCAGTAGTATAATAAGCTCCTACAATGAGCAGTTCTTC	CASSIISSYNEQFF
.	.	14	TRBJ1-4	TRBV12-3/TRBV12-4	TGTGCCAGCAGTTTAGGGGGTCTTAATGAAAATCTGTTTTTT	CASSLGGLNENLFF
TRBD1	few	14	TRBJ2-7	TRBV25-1	TGTGCCAGCAACCGGACAGGGTCAGTGTACGAGCAGTACTTC	CASNRTGSVYEQYF
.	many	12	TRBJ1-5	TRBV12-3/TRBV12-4	TGTGCCAGCAGTCTAGCGGGACAGCCCCAGCATTTT	CASSLAGQPQHF
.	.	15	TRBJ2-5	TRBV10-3	TGTGCCATCAGTGAGGTGGCCAGGGCACAAGAGACCCAGTACTTC	CAISEVARAQETQYF
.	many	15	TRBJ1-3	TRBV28	TGTGCCAGCAACCCGACAGGTCCCTCTGGAAACACCATATATTTT	CASNPTGPSGNTIYF
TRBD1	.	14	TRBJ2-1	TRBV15	TGTGCCACCAGCAGCCTGGGACAGTTTAATGAGCAGTTCTTC	CATSSLGQFNEQFF
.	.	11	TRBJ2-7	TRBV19	TGTGCCAGTACTCAGGGCCACGTGCAGTACTTC	CASTQGHVQYF
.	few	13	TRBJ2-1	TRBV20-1	TGCAGTGCCCCCAAGCGGGTCCTCAATGAGCAGTTCTTC	CSAPKRVLNEQFF
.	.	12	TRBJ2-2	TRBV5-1	TGCGCCAGCAGACTGGCCCTCGGGGAGCTGTTTTTT	CASRLALGELFF
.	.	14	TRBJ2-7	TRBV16	TGTGCCAGCAGCCAATCGGGCGGATCCTACGAGCAGTACTTC	CASSQSGGSYEQYF
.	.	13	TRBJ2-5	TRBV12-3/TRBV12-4	TGTGCCAGCAGCCCCGACAATCAAGAGACCCAGTACTTC	CASSPDNQETQYF
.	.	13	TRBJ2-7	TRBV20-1	TGCAGTGCTAGGGGCAGGGGTATTCTCGAGCAGTACTTC	CSARGRGILEQYF
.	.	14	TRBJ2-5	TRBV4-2	TGTGCCAGCAGCCAATACTCAGAGCAAGAGACCCAGTACTTC	CASSQYSEQETQYF
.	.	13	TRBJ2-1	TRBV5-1	TGCGCCAGCACCCCTGCGACCCACAATGAGCAGTTCTTC	CASTPATHNEQFF
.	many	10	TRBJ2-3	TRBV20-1	TGCAGTCCCGGTGCAGATACGCAGTATTTT	CSPGADTQYF
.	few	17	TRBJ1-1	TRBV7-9	TGTGCCAGCAGCTTAGCGAGCGTAGGGACCCTGAACACTGAAGCTTTCTTT	CASSLASVGTLNTEAFF
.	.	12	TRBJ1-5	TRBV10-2	TGCGCCAGCATGGAGGGAAACCAGCCCCAGCATTTT	CASMEGNQPQHF
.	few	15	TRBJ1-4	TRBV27	TGTGCCAGCAGCCCCAGAACGGGGGCTAATGAAAAACTGTTTTTT	CASSPRTGANEKLFF